Below are 24 T cell receptor beta chains sequenced from a single sample in a study of tumor and adjacent non-tumor tissue in lung cancer. No cell sorting was done before RNA was extracted from the tissue. Three rounds of nested PCR, following a modified ARM-PCR protocol, produced the TCRbeta library. TCRdb called the multiplex PCR reads again in MiXCR, with one record for every CDR3 protein. The data contain under 150,000 distinct CDR3 sequences, 60% to 70% of them singletons. The sequenced material came from lung tumor tissue. The receptors here all came from a man between 60 and 75 years old with small cell lung cancer.

V is TRBV11-1 and J is TRBJ2-1; 9 bases agree with TRBD2. CDR3 length equals 14 residues. Looked up from germline, CDR1 is SGHAT and CDR2 is FQDESV (reference sequence). Trimming removed 7 bases from V and 5 bases from J; junction bases left unmatched: 6. DNA for the CDR3: TGTGCCAGCAACTGGACTAGCGAGCACAATGAGCAGTTCTTC. Amino acid sequence: CASNWTSEHNEQFF.

About this clonotype: The junction and the germline gene differ at one end; a read error may be behind it. The chain combines TRBV4-1 with TRBJ2-5; possible D gene TRBD1, 6 bases. The CDR3 sequence is 16 residues long. The germline V gene has CDR1 MGHRA and CDR2 YSYEKL. CDR3 protein: CAISQDGTWGGETQYF. CDR3 nucleotide sequence: TGCGCCATCAGCCAAGATGGGACATGGGGCGGCGAGACCCAGTACTTC.

In this sample, this clonotype turned up a few times. The chain combines TRBV6-1 with TRBJ2-1; no definite D call. The CDR3 spans 15 residues. Germline CDR1 is MNHNS and CDR2 is SASEGT. V lost 10 bases and J 0 bases, leaving 16 bases between the germline ends. The CDR3 spells CATKKDRYSYNEQFF. Here the CDR3 DNA reads TGTGCCACCAAAAAGGACCGCTACTCCTACAATGAGCAGTTCTTC.

To note about this clonotype: A single base separates this from a much larger clone, so it may be a read error. The chain carries TRBV28 and TRBJ2-7; TRBD2 might be the D (5 bases). In germline, CDR1 is MDHEN, CDR2 SYDVKM. V gave up 6 bases and J gave up 6 bases, with 15 bases separating them. CDR3 length equals 13 residues. The CDR3 sequence: CASRVGVDCEQYF. The DNA for the CDR3 is TGTGCCAGCAGGGTCGGAGTGGACTGCGAGCAGTACTTC.

There are many counts of this clonotype. The chain links TRBV12-3 or TRBV12-4 to TRBJ1-1, with a tentative D call TRBD1 (6 bases). V lost 8 bases and J lost 1, with 14 bases in between. CDR3 size: 14 residues. In DNA, the CDR3 is TGTGCCAGCCGGATTCAGACAGGGAACACTGAAGCTTTCTTT. Translating gives CASRIQTGNTEAFF.

This chain joins TRBV6-1 and TRBJ1-5; possible D gene TRBD1, 5 bases. V was pared by 1 base and J by 6 bases, with 13 bases between. The germline V gene has CDR1 MNHNS and CDR2 SASEGT. This CDR3 comprises 15 residues. CDR3 DNA: TGTGCCAGCAGTGAAGTGACCTCGGGGGGTCAGCCCCAGCATTTT. Translated: CASSEVTSGGQPQHF.

Concerning this clonotype itself: Sequence at one end of the junction differs from germline and may be a read error. The chain links TRBV6-2 or TRBV6-3 to TRBJ2-7, with D possibly being TRBD1 or TRBD2 (5 bases each). The CDR3 has 14 amino acids. CDR1 MNHEY and CDR2 SVGEGT come from the germline V gene. The CDR3 spells CASALGREPYKQYF. DNA for the CDR3: TGTGCCAGCGCTCTTGGCAGGGAGCCCTACAAGCAGTACTTC.

Of note for this clonotype: A junction boundary mismatches the germline segment, possibly from a read error. The chain uses TRBV11-3 and TRBJ2-1; 7 bases fit TRBD1. CDR3 length: 14 residues. The V gene's germline CDR1 is SGHNT and CDR2 YENEEA. The DNA of the CDR3 is TGTGCCAGCAACTCGACAGGGTCCTGGGATGAGCAATTCTTC. Protein: CASNSTGSWDEQFF.

In this sample, this clonotype turned up many times. The rearrangement links TRBV6-5 to TRBJ2-7; 11 bases are a match to TRBD1. V lost 4 bases and J lost 3; bases outside the gene matches: 2. Per the germline V gene, CDR1 is MNHEY and CDR2 is SVGAGI. The CDR3 runs to 14 residues. Here the CDR3 DNA reads TGTGCCAGCAGTTTGGACAGGGGGCTCTACGAGCAGTACTTC. Its translation is CASSLDRGLYEQYF.

V gene TRBV11-2 combines with J gene TRBJ2-7, with 7 positions matching TRBD1. The CDR3 runs 12 residues. Germline V CDR1 and CDR2: SGHAT, FQNNGV. In DNA form, the CDR3 reads TGTGCCAGCAGCTTGGGACAGTATGAGCACTACGTC. Protein sequence: CASSLGQYEHYV.

J is TRBJ1-6 and V is TRBV7-9, with D perhaps matching TRBD1 (5 bases). CDR1 SEHNR and CDR2 FQNEAQ come from the germline V gene (reference sequence). The V end lost 1 base, the J end lost 11 bases, and 15 bases lay between the germline ends. This CDR3 contains 15 residues. The CDR3, as DNA: TGTGCCAGCAGCTTAGGGGACGGACGAAATACACCCCTCCACTTT. Translated: CASSLGDGRNTPLHF.

This rearrangement joins TRBV19 to TRBJ2-3, with TRBD2 matching 8 bases. Trimming cost V 4 bases and J 7 bases; bases outside gene matches: 10. The CDR3 length is 15 residues. Germline V gene lookup returns CDR1 LNHDA and CDR2 SQIVND (reference sequence). DNA of the CDR3: TGTGCCAGTAGTAGGGGGAGCGGGAGTATGAATACGCAGTATTTT. This sequence encodes CASSRGSGSMNTQYF.

J is TRBJ2-5 and V is TRBV11-1; 8 positions agree with TRBD1. The CDR3 has 14 residues. Trimming cost V 9 bases and J 1 base; bases outside gene matches: 7. CDR1 is SGHAT and CDR2 is FQDESV in the germline V gene (reference sequence). The CDR3 loop is CASGSGQAQETQYF. CDR3 sequence (DNA): TGTGCCAGTGGCTCGGGACAGGCCCAAGAGACCCAGTACTTC. Based on the CDR3 plus reference TRBV11-1 and TRBJ2-5, the full variable domain is EAEVAQSPRYKITEKSQAVAFWCDPISGHATLYWYRQILGQGPELLVQFQDESVVDDSQLPKDRFSAERLKGVDSTLKIQPAELGDSAMYLCASGSGQAQETQYFGPGTRLLVL.

The chain is built from TRBV12-3 or TRBV12-4 and TRBJ1-1, with 10 nucleotides matching TRBD1. This CDR3 comprises 16 residues. With 6 bases clipped from V and 3 bases from J, the junction kept 10 bases outside the gene matches. The CDR3 protein is CASSPQDRGSYTEAFF. For the CDR3, the DNA is TGTGCCAGCAGCCCTCAGGACAGGGGGAGTTACACTGAAGCTTTCTTT.

The chain joins TRBV20-1 to TRBJ2-1; 9 nucleotides agree with TRBD2. V shed 0 bases, J shed 8 bases, and the junction held 23 bases outside the gene matches. The CDR3 sequence is 20 residues long. Germline CDR1 is DFQATT and CDR2 is SNEGSKA (reference sequence). The CDR3 is CSARDPRELAGPLEVDEQFF. The CDR3 DNA is TGCAGTGCTAGAGATCCTCGGGAGCTAGCGGGACCCCTCGAGGTGGATGAGCAGTTCTTC.

Regarding this clonotype: The junction and the germline gene differ at one end; a read error may be behind it. This rearrangement joins TRBV24-1 to TRBJ1-2; no reliable D call. The CDR3 runs to 14 residues. Germline CDR1 reads KGHDR; CDR2 reads SFDVKD. Written as DNA, the CDR3 is TGTGCCACCAGTGACCTGGATGAACCCTATTGCTACACCTTC. As protein: CATSDLDEPYCYTF.

Worth noting for this clonotype: At one end, the junction sequence differs from germline, possibly due to a read error. This rearrangement joins TRBV11-2 to TRBJ2-1; tentative D call: TRBD1 (6 bases). This CDR3 spans 13 amino acids. Germline V gene lookup returns CDR1 SGHAT and CDR2 FQNNGV. CDR3 in amino acids: CANSLDSYNEQFF. CDR3 bases: TGTGCCAACAGCCTGGACAGCTACAATGAGCAGTTCTTC. The full variable domain, rest sourced from reference TRBV11-2 and TRBJ2-1, is EAGVAQSPRYKIIEKRQSVAFWCNPISGHATLYWYQQILGQGPKLLIQFQNNGVVDDSQLPKDRFSAERLKGVDSTLKIQPAKLEDSAVYLCANSLDSYNEQFFGPGTRLTVL.

To note about this clonotype: An end of the junction does not agree with germline; a read error may underlie this. CDR3 nucleotide sequence: TGCAGTGCCACCCCCAACACTGAAGCTTTCTTC. It encodes CSATPNTEAFF. J is TRBJ1-1 and V is TRBV20-1; D call uncertain. The CDR3 spans 11 residues. Germline V gene data show CDR1 as DFQATT and CDR2 as SNEGSKA (reference sequence).

Comment on this clonotype: Lacking the conserved final phenylalanine or tryptophan, this CDR3 likely reflects a read error. This chain links TRBV11-2 with TRBJ1-1, with D perhaps TRBD1 (6 bases). This CDR3 has 15 amino acids. The germline CDR1 and CDR2 sequences are SGHAT and FQNNGV. In DNA form, the CDR3 reads TGTGCCATCAGCTTTCGTCCAGGGGCGAACACTGAAGCTTTCTGT. As protein: CAISFRPGANTEAFC.

Of note for this clonotype: Mismatch with germline at one junction end may stem from a read error. The chain recombines TRBV20-1 with TRBJ1-1; TRBD1 matches at 7 bases. CDR3 length: 13 residues. Germline V gene sequence: CDR1 DFQATT, CDR2 SNEGSKA (reference sequence). The CDR3 DNA follows: TGCAATGCTAAGACAGGGTTTCTCACTGAAGCTTTCTTT. Its protein is CNAKTGFLTEAFF.

The chain links TRBV20-1 to TRBJ2-3; 9 bases map to TRBD2. The CDR3 consists of 14 residues. Germline assignment: CDR1 DFQATT and CDR2 SNEGSKA (reference sequence). Unmatched junction bases numbered 12, after V lost 3 bases and J lost 11 bases. This CDR3 is CSASDSGSMDWQYF. CDR3 DNA: TGCAGTGCTAGTGATAGCGGGAGTATGGATTGGCAGTATTTT.

The V gene is TRBV5-5, the J gene TRBJ2-3, with 9 bases fitting TRBD1. The V gene end was trimmed by 4 bases and the J gene end by 2 bases; junction bases not matched to a gene: 5. CDR1 is SGHKS and CDR2 is YYEKEE in the germline V gene (reference sequence). The CDR3 length is 15 residues. The DNA of the CDR3 is TGTGCCAGCAGCCCCCGGACAGGGGCCACAGATACGCAGTATTTT. It translates to CASSPRTGATDTQYF.

The V and J genes are TRBV20-1 and TRBJ2-3, with 8 bases fitting TRBD2. The trim removed 2 bases at V and 15 bases at J, leaving 16 bases unmatched. There are 14 residues in the CDR3. From germline, CDR1 is DFQATT and CDR2 SNEGSKA (reference sequence). CDR3 residues: CSARLAGNTDMQYF. As DNA, the CDR3 is TGCAGTGCTAGACTAGCGGGTAACACAGATATGCAATATTTT.

Note on this clonotype: Here the CDR3 omits its conserved ending phenylalanine or tryptophan, so a read error is the likely source. CDR3 DNA: TGCAGTGCCCGGGCCCCCACAGATACGCAGTATTTG. Translating gives CSARAPTDTQYL. The J gene is TRBJ2-3, the V gene TRBV20-1; D call uncertain. Germline V gene lookup returns CDR1 DFQATT and CDR2 SNEGSKA (reference sequence). The V end was cut by 6 bases, the J end by 2 bases, with 9 bases between. The CDR3 is 12 residues long.